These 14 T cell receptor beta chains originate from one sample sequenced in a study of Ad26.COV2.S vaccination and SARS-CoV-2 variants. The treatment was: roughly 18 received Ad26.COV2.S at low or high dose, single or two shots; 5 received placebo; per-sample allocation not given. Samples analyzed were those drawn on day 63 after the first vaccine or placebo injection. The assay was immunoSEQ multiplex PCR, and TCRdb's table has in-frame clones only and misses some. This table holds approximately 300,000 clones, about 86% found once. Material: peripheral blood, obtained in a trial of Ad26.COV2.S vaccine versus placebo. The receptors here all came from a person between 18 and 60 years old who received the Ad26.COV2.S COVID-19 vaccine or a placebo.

The CDR3 loop reads CSVAGTSTEAFF. The CDR3, as DNA: TGCAGCGTTGCGGGCACCTCCACTGAAGCTTTCTTT. The chain uses TRBV29-1 and TRBJ1-1; D not resolved. Between the trimmed V and J ends, which lost 4 bases and 4 bases, there was a span of 10 bases. Germline V CDR1 and CDR2: SQVTM, ANQGSEA. The CDR3 totals 12 residues. The full variable domain, completed using reference TRBV29-1 and TRBJ1-1, is SAVISQKPSRDICQRGTSLTIQCQVDSQVTMMFWYRQQPGQSLTLIATANQGSEATYESGFVIDKFPISRPNLTFSTLTVSNMSPEDSSIYLCSVAGTSTEAFFGQGTRLTVV.

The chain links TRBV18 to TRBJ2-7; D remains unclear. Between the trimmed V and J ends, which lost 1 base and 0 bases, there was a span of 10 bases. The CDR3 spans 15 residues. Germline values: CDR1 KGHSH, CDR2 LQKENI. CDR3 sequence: CASSPRPASSYEQYF. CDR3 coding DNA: TGTGCCAGCTCACCACGGCCTGCGAGCTCCTACGAGCAGTACTTC.

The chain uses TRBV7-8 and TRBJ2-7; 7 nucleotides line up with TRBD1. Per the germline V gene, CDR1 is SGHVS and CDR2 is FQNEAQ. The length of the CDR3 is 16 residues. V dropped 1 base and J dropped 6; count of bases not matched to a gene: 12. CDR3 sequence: CASSLGPTGWEGEQYF. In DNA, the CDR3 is TGTGCCAGCAGCTTAGGTCCGACAGGGTGGGAAGGCGAGCAGTACTTC.

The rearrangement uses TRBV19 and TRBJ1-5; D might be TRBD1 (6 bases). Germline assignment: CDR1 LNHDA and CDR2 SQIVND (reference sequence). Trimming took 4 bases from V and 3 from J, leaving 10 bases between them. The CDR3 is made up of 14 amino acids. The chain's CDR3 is CASSTDRYNQPQHF. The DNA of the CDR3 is TGTGCCAGTAGTACGGACAGATACAATCAGCCCCAGCATTTT.

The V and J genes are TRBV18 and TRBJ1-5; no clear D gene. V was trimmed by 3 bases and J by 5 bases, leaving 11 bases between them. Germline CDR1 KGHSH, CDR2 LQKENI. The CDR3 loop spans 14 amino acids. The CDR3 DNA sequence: TGTGCCAGCTCACCGGGGAACCCTTATCAGCCCCAGCATTTT. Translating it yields CASSPGNPYQPQHF.

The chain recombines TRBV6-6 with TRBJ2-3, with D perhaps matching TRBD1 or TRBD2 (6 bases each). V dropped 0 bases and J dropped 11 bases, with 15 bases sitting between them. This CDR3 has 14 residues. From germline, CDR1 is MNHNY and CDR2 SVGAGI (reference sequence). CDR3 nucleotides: TGTGCCAGCAGTTACTCAGACGGGGGCATTAAGCAGTATTTT. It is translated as CASSYSDGGIKQYF.

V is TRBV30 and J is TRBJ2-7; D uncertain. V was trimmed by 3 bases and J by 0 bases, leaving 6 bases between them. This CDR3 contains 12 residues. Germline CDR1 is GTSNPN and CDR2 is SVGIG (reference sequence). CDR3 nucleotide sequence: TGTGCCTGGAGCCGGGCCTCCTACGAGCAGTACTTC. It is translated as CAWSRASYEQYF.

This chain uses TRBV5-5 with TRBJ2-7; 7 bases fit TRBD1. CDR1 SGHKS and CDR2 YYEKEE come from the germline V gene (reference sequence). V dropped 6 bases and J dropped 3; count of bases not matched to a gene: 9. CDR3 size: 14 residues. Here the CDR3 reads CASKGTDKNYEQYF. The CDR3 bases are TGTGCCAGCAAAGGGACAGACAAAAACTACGAGCAGTACTTC.

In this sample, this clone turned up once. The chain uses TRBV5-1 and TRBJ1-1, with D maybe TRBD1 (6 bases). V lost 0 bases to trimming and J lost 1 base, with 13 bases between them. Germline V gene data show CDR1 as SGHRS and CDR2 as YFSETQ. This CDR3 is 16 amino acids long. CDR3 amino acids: CASSLEAGVRNTEAFF. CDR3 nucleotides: TGCGCCAGCAGCTTGGAAGCAGGGGTGAGGAACACTGAAGCTTTCTTT.

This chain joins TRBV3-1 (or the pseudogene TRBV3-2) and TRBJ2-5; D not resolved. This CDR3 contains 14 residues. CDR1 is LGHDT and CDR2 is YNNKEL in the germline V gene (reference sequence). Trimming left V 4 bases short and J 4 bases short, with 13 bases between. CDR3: CASSLWTFSETQYF. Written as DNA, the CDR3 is TGTGCCAGCAGCCTATGGACCTTCTCAGAGACCCAGTACTTC.

The CDR3 loop is CASSLDRLPYEQYF. CDR3 sequence (DNA): TGTGCCAGCAGCTTGGACAGGCTCCCCTACGAGCAGTACTTC. This chain links TRBV7-2 with TRBJ2-7; TRBD1 matches 7 bases. The V segment lost 3 bases and the J segment 2 bases; nucleotides outside the gene matches: 4. CDR1 and CDR2 from the germline V gene are SGHTA and FQGNSA. The CDR3 has 14 amino acids.

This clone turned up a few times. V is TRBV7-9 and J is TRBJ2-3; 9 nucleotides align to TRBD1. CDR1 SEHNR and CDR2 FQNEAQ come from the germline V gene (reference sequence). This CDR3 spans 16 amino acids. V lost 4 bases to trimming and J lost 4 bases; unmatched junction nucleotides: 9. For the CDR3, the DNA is TGTGCCAGCAGCTACCGTTCCGGGACAGGGCCAGATACGCAGTATTTT. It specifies CASSYRSGTGPDTQYF.

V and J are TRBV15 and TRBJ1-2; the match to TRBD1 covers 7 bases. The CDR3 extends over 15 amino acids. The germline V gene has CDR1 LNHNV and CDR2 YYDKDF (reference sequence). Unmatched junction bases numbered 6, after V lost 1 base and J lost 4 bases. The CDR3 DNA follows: TGTGCCACCAGCAGAGCACAGGGGTCACCCTATGGCTACACCTTC. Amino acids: CATSRAQGSPYGYTF.

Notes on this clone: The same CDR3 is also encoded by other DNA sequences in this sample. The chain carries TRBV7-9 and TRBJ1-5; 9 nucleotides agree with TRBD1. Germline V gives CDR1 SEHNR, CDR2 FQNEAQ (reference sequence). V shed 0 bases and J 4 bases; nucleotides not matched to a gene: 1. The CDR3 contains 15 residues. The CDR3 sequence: CASSLAGQGNQPQHF. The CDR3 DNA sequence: TGTGCCAGCAGCTTAGCGGGACAGGGAAATCAGCCCCAGCATTTT.